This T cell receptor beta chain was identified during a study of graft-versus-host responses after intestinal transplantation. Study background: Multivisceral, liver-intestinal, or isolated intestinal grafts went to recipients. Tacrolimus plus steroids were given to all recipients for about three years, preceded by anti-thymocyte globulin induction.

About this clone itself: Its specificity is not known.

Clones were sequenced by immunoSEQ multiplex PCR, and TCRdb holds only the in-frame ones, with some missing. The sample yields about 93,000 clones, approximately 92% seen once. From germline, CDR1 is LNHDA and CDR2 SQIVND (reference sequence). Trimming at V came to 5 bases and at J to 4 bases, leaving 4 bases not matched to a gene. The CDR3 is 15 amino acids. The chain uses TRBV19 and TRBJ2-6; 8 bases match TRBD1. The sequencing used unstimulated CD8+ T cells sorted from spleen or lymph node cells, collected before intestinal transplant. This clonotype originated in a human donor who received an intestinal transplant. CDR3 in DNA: TGTGCCAGTAGTTTGACAGGGGTAGGGGCCAACGTCCTGACTTTC. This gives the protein CASSLTGVGANVLTF. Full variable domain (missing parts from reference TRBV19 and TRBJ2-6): DGGITQSPKYLFRKEGQNVTLSCEQNLNHDAMYWYRQDPGQGLRLIYYSQIVNDFQKGDIAEGYSVSREKKESFPLTVTSAQKNPTAFYLCASSLTGVGANVLTFGAGSRLTVL.